This T cell receptor beta chain was sequenced during a study of blood T cell repertoires in COVID-19 (TCRdb year 2020). About the study as a whole: The collaborator samples originated in the United States, Italy and Spain and spanned the acute and convalescent phases of COVID-19. The repertoires were released in a freely available public database intended as a resource for research on the immune response to SARS-CoV-2. The sample metadata nearly always contained a de-identified subject ID, COVID-19 status, age in years and sex. Where available, HLA class I and class II types were taken from metadata supplied by the sample provider and were not determined by assay-based typing. The samples were drawn from the first 160 participants of the ongoing ImmuneRACE study and from 1,254 subjects provided by 6 global collaborators. The material from the prospective study consisted of cDNA or gDNA derived from T cells, B-cell-depleted T cells, or PBMCs. Subjects who had been exposed to COVID-19, were actively infected with it, or had recovered from it provided the deeply sampled blood TCRbeta repertoires that made up the dataset.

TCRbeta CDR3 regions were amplified from genomic DNA by means of the immunoSEQ Assay, a bias-controlled multiplex PCR. In the paper's pipeline: The number of nucleated cells in each sample was estimated from the amplification of reference gene primers within the assay. To quantify the absolute abundance of each unique TCRbeta CDR3 rearrangement, sequence reads were collapsed and filtered. For each sample, productive Simpson clonality was calculated as the square root of Simpson's diversity index across productive rearrangements. TCRdb obtained this table from immuneACCESS and retained in-frame rearrangements with V and J assigned. These tables miss some clones; where compared with another copy, unresolved V genes account for less than half of the shortfall, and the remainder is unexplained. V and J calls and clone size are as listed in that table; D and trimming were resolved from the DNA. The sample yields over 70,000 clones; 82% were counted once. The ten largest clones add up to roughly 4.2% of the sample.

Points the paper makes about the study in general: The quantity of clinical and demographic metadata differed by source and by participant and was supplied without curation.

The collaborating institutions used their own protocols to collect whole blood in K2EDTA tubes. For TCRbeta analysis, collaborators shipped samples in one of three forms: frozen whole blood, isolated PBMCs, or DNA extracted from either of those sample types. Regarding this clone: The target of this receptor is not known. Nothing much larger sits one base from this clone, and base qualities are not available.

The material sequenced was peripheral blood. The sequence was obtained from a woman aged 55 to 70 with acute or convalescent COVID-19.

The nucleotide sequence reads as follows: TGTGCCAGCAGCGATCCGGGACTAGCGGGTTATAGCACAGATACGCAGTATTTT. Its protein is CASSDPGLAGYSTDTQYF. The sequence joins TRBV7-9 to TRBJ2-3; 12 bases in the junction line up with TRBD2. Reading the germline V gene (reference sequence) gives CDR1 SEHNR and CDR2 FQNEAQ. Ends trimmed: V by 5 bases, J by 0 bases; bases unmatched to a gene: 9. The CDR3 holds 18 amino acids from the cysteine to the phenylalanine. Solely the CDR3 DNA is kept, with 54 bases framed from the first base. With the rest looked up from the reference TRBV7-9 and TRBJ2-3 genes rather than sequenced, the full variable domain is DTGVSQNPRHKITKRGQNVTFRCDPISEHNRLYWYRQTLGQGPEFLTYFQNEAQLEKSRLLSDRFSAERPKGSFSTLEIQRTEQGDSAMYLCASSDPGLAGYSTDTQYFGPGTRLTVL.